Below are 30 T cell receptor beta chains sequenced from a single sample in a study of T cells in Graves' hyperthyroidism and ophthalmopathy. What was amplified from RNA transcripts were TCR beta CDR3 regions. Using the HTBI primer set, a first-round RT-PCR was run on the TCR CDR3. TCRdb re-called the multiplex PCR reads with MiXCR, one entry per CDR3 protein. The data show around 350,000 distinct CDR3 sequences, with over 10% seen just once and 9.2% held by the top ten. The sequencing input was blood. The receptors stem from a woman aged 18-29 years with Graves' hyperthyroidism.

The sample holds many counts of this clonotype. This chain connects TRBV7-2 to TRBJ2-7; 11 bases map to TRBD2. With 5 bases clipped from V and 5 bases from J, the junction kept 8 bases outside the gene matches. This CDR3 has 15 amino acids. Germline CDR1 is SGHTA and CDR2 is FQGNSA. The CDR3 DNA follows: TGTGCCAGCAGCGCGAGACTAGCGGGAAGGAACGAGCAGTACTTC. This translates into CASSARLAGRNEQYF.

The chain is built from TRBV20-1 and TRBJ1-5; tentatively, D is TRBD1 (5 bases). Between the trimmed V and J ends, which lost 3 bases and 1 base, there was a span of 13 bases. Germline CDR1 DFQATT, CDR2 SNEGSKA (reference sequence). The CDR3 is 15 residues long. In nucleotides, the CDR3 is TGCAGTGCTAGCCGGGGGGGAGGAAGCAATCAGCCCCAGCATTTT. Protein product: CSASRGGGSNQPQHF.

J is TRBJ1-2 and V is TRBV20-1; a possible D gene is TRBD1 (5 bases). With 6 bases removed from V and 3 bases from J, the gap between germline ends came to 14 bases. The CDR3 covers 13 residues. CDR1 and CDR2 (germline): DFQATT, SNEGSKA (reference sequence). In nucleotides, the CDR3 is TGCAGTGCCACCCACGGACACGACTATGGCTACACCTTC. Translated, it gives CSATHGHDYGYTF.

Ten or more counts support this clonotype. The chain uses TRBV3-1 and TRBJ1-1, with D uncertain. Per the germline V gene, CDR1 is LGHDT and CDR2 is YNNKEL (reference sequence). This CDR3 spans 15 amino acids. V was trimmed by 0 bases and J by 6 bases, leaving 14 bases between them. In DNA form, the CDR3 reads TGTGCCAGCAGCCAAGATATGCAGGCCCTGGCTGAAGCTTTCTTT. It codes for CASSQDMQALAEAFF.

This clonotype was detected ten times or more. The chain has TRBV20-1 and TRBJ1-1, with D possibly being TRBD1 (6 bases). The CDR3 length is 14 residues. The V gene lost 5 bases and the J gene lost 3 bases, with 16 bases spanning the gap. Germline V gives CDR1 DFQATT, CDR2 SNEGSKA (reference sequence). In nucleotides, the CDR3 is TGCAGTGCTCCTGGTTACAGGGATCACACTGAAGCTTTCTTT. This codes for CSAPGYRDHTEAFF.

This clonotype was found many times. The chain carries TRBV3-1 and TRBJ1-2; 12 positions agree with TRBD1. This CDR3 is 14 amino acids long. Germline V gene sequence: CDR1 LGHDT, CDR2 YNNKEL (reference sequence). V lost 5 bases, J lost 8 bases, and 6 bases stayed unmatched. Here the CDR3 DNA reads TGTGCCAGCAGCTTAGGGACAGGGGGCGAAGGCTACACCTTC. Translated, it gives CASSLGTGGEGYTF.

There are many counts of this clonotype. This chain uses TRBV5-6 with TRBJ2-7, with unresolved D. Germline V lookup: CDR1 SGHDT, CDR2 YYEEEE. The CDR3 extends over 14 amino acids. V shed 7 bases and J shed 3 bases, with 17 bases lying between them. The CDR3 DNA follows: TGTGCCAGCGCCACTTATGGAAGGGTCTACGAGCAGTACTTC. Translation gives CASATYGRVYEQYF.

In this sample, this clonotype turned up many times. V gene TRBV27 combines with J gene TRBJ1-6; D remains ambiguous. The CDR3 loop spans 15 amino acids. V lost 4 bases and J 0 bases, leaving 7 bases between the germline ends. Germline loops: CDR1 MNHEY, CDR2 SMNVEV (reference sequence). The CDR3 loop reads CASSSQSSYNSPLHF. The CDR3 bases are TGTGCCAGCAGTTCACAGAGCTCCTATAATTCACCCCTCCACTTT.

This clonotype was observed a few times. The chain couples TRBV3-1 to TRBJ2-7; no clear D gene. Per germline, CDR1 LGHDT and CDR2 YNNKEL (reference sequence). The ends were cut back, 1 base at V and 2 bases at J, with 15 bases in the middle. This CDR3 is 16 amino acids long. Written as DNA, the CDR3 is TGTGCCAGCAGCCAAGGTAGGGTCATGGGTCCCTACGAGCAGTACTTC. Its translation is CASSQGRVMGPYEQYF.

At least ten counts were recorded for this clonotype. The chain carries TRBV20-1 and TRBJ1-2, with 7 bases that match TRBD1. Trimming cost V 0 bases and J 8 bases; bases outside gene matches: 6. The germline V gene has CDR1 DFQATT and CDR2 SNEGSKA (reference sequence). The length of the CDR3 is 13 residues. CDR3 sequence: CSAREGQLPGYTF. CDR3 DNA: TGCAGTGCTAGAGAGGGACAGCTACCAGGCTACACCTTC.

V is TRBV11-2 and J is TRBJ2-1, with 7 bases that match TRBD2. The V segment lost 2 bases and the J segment 8 bases; nucleotides outside the gene matches: 3. The CDR3 contains 13 residues. Germline loops: CDR1 SGHAT, CDR2 FQNNGV. The DNA of the CDR3 is TGTGCCAGCAGCTTACTAGCGGTCGATGAGCAGTTCTTC. Translating gives CASSLLAVDEQFF.

There are many counts of this clonotype. The chain links TRBV11-1 to TRBJ2-1; D perhaps matches TRBD2 (5 bases). Germline V CDR1 and CDR2: SGHAT, FQDESV (reference sequence). The CDR3 contains 18 residues. The ends were cut back, 3 bases at V and 6 bases at J, with 24 bases in the middle. The CDR3 DNA sequence: TGTGCCAGCAGCTTGCTAGGTGGGAGACAAAGTTGGGGCAATGAGCAGTTCTTC. Protein: CASSLLGGRQSWGNEQFF.

This clonotype was found many times. The chain combines TRBV7-8 with TRBJ1-5; TRBD1 agrees at 10 bases. CDR1 SGHVS and CDR2 FQNEAQ come from the germline V gene. The CDR3 has 16 amino acids. V dropped 4 bases and J dropped 6; count of bases not matched to a gene: 9. The CDR3 sequence: CASSSTGTGAAQPQHF. The CDR3 nucleotides are TGTGCCAGCAGCTCCACCGGGACAGGGGCAGCTCAGCCCCAGCATTTT.

This clonotype came up a few times. The chain uses TRBV10-2 and TRBJ2-7; maybe TRBD2 (5 bases). This CDR3 is built from 15 residues. Looked up from germline, CDR1 is WSHSY and CDR2 is SAAADI. The V end lost 3 bases, the J end lost 5 bases, and 17 bases lay between the germline ends. CDR3 sequence (DNA): TGCGCCAGCAGTGATTACGCGGGTCCTTGGGACGAGCAGTACTTC. Its protein is CASSDYAGPWDEQYF.

This clonotype came up many times. The chain is built from TRBV2 and TRBJ1-1; possible D gene TRBD1, 5 bases. The V gene lost 4 bases and the J gene lost 7 bases, with 7 bases spanning the gap. The germline CDR1 and CDR2 sequences are SNHLY and FYNNEI. This CDR3 has 11 amino acids. The CDR3 protein is CASSGQIEAFF. The DNA for the CDR3 is TGTGCCAGCAGTGGACAGATTGAAGCTTTCTTT.

In its sample, this clonotype was seen many times. J is TRBJ2-6 and V is TRBV10-2, with 7 bases matching TRBD1. V shed 2 bases, J shed 0 bases, and the junction held 7 bases outside the gene matches. The CDR3 totals 18 residues. Germline-derived CDR1 and CDR2 are WSHSY and SAAADI. CDR3 sequence reads: CASSEPRTGRSGANVLTF. For the CDR3, the DNA is TGCGCCAGCAGTGAGCCGAGGACAGGCCGCTCTGGGGCCAACGTCCTGACTTTC.

The V call is TRBV28, the J call TRBJ2-1; D is unclear. V lost 3 bases and J 6 bases, leaving 9 bases between the germline ends. Germline assignment: CDR1 MDHEN and CDR2 SYDVKM. The CDR3 has 13 residues. The CDR3 here is CASSFRDCNEQFF. CDR3 nucleotide sequence: TGTGCCAGCAGTTTTCGTGATTGCAATGAGCAGTTCTTC.

This clonotype has more than one count but fewer than ten. V usage is TRBV18 and J usage is TRBJ1-3; 7 bases are a match to TRBD1. J lost 10 bases, V lost 0 bases, and 15 bases had no gene match. CDR1 is KGHSH, CDR2 LQKENI, per germline. This CDR3 region has 17 residues. DNA of the CDR3: TGTGCCAGCTCACCACCAGGGACAGCTCTGGACTCGGGGACCATATATTTT. This codes for CASSPPGTALDSGTIYF.

This clonotype was detected many times. The chain is built from TRBV5-1 and TRBJ2-7, with a possible D match to TRBD1 (6 bases). Germline V gene sequence: CDR1 SGHRS, CDR2 YFSETQ. This CDR3 comprises 14 residues. With 0 bases removed from V and 0 bases from J, the gap between germline ends came to 7 bases. CDR3 nucleotides: TGCGCCAGCAGCTTGGAAGGGGGCTCCTACGAGCAGTACTTC. Translated, it gives CASSLEGGSYEQYF.

This clonotype was seen many times. The chain links TRBV19 to TRBJ1-1; possible D gene TRBD1, 5 bases. Germline V gene lookup returns CDR1 LNHDA and CDR2 SQIVND (reference sequence). Trimming pared 5 bases from V and 1 base from J, leaving 14 bases between. CDR3 length equals 15 residues. CDR3: CASSEPGRTNTEAFF. The CDR3, as DNA: TGTGCCAGTAGTGAGCCGGGGCGGACGAACACTGAAGCTTTCTTT.

This clonotype was observed many times. The rearrangement uses TRBV20-1 and TRBJ1-1; D ambiguous. V lost 2 bases and J 3 bases, leaving 13 bases between the germline ends. The CDR3 length is 14 residues. The V gene's germline CDR1 is DFQATT and CDR2 SNEGSKA (reference sequence). DNA for the CDR3: TGCAGTGCTAGATGGGGTGGAGTTGACACTGAAGCTTTCTTT. As protein: CSARWGGVDTEAFF.

This clonotype was found many times. The genes are TRBV29-1 and TRBJ2-7; D is unclear. The CDR3 covers 12 residues. CDR1 SQVTM and CDR2 ANQGSEA come from the germline V gene. V was shortened by 3 bases and J by 2 bases, with 8 bases between the two germline ends. CDR3 protein: CSVEDEAYEQYF. CDR3 DNA sequence: TGCAGCGTTGAGGACGAAGCCTACGAGCAGTACTTC.

This clonotype was seen ten or more times. V and J are TRBV24-1 and TRBJ1-5; 11 bases agree with TRBD1. V was pared by 7 bases and J by 2 bases, with 3 bases of the junction left unmatched. Germline assignment: CDR1 KGHDR and CDR2 SFDVKD. CDR3 size: 15 residues. In nucleotides, the CDR3 is TGTGCCACCAGAGGACAGGGGGCAGGCAATCAGCCCCAGCATTTT. This codes for CATRGQGAGNQPQHF.

This clonotype was picked up many times. The V and J genes are TRBV28 and TRBJ1-2, with TRBD1 as a possible D gene (5 bases). V shed 2 bases and J shed 7 bases, with 11 bases lying between them. Germline CDR1 reads MDHEN; CDR2 reads SYDVKM. The CDR3 is 13 residues long. CDR3 bases: TGTGCCAGCAGTTTAGGCAGGGCGACTGGCTACACCTTC. Protein sequence: CASSLGRATGYTF.

The chain combines TRBV19 with TRBJ1-5, with a tentative D call TRBD1 (6 bases). From germline, CDR1 is LNHDA and CDR2 SQIVND (reference sequence). The CDR3 is 13 residues long. The CDR3 coding sequence is TGTGCGGCAGGGGTTAATAGCAATCAGCCCCAGCATTTT. This gives the protein CAAGVNSNQPQHF. Looking up the rest from reference TRBV19 and TRBJ1-5 gives the full variable domain: DGGITQSPKYLFRKEGQNVTLSCEQNLNHDAMYWYRQDPGQGLRLIYYSQIVNDFQKGDIAEGYSVSREKKESFPLTVTSAQKNPTAFYLCAAGVNSNQPQHFGDGTRLSIL.

This clonotype was observed at least ten times. The V call is TRBV28, the J call TRBJ1-1; 8 nucleotides agree with TRBD1. CDR3 size: 14 residues. Germline V lookup: CDR1 MDHEN, CDR2 SYDVKM. Trimming at V came to 6 bases and at J to 5 bases, leaving 8 bases not matched to a gene. The CDR3: CASSIRTGWTEAFF. In DNA form, the CDR3 reads TGTGCCAGCAGCATTAGGACAGGGTGGACTGAAGCTTTCTTT. The entire variable domain, with the rest obtained from reference TRBV28 and TRBJ1-1, is as follows: DVKVTQSSRYLVKRTGEKVFLECVQDMDHENMFWYRQDPGLGLRLIYFSYDVKMKEKGDIPEGYSVSREKKERFSLILESASTNQTSMYLCASSIRTGWTEAFFGQGTRLTVV.

This clonotype was picked up a small number of times. The chain joins TRBV5-4 to TRBJ2-3, with 7 bases that match TRBD2. The CDR3 is 19 residues long. The V and J ends lost 0 bases and 8 bases, in that order; junction bases with no gene match: 21. Looked up from germline, CDR1 is SGHNT and CDR2 is YYREEE (reference sequence). CDR3 in DNA: TGTGCCAGCAGCTTGGGACCGAGCGGGGCCGCTTGGGGTTCGGCTACGCAGTATTTT. Its translation is CASSLGPSGAAWGSATQYF.

This clonotype came up many times. The gene calls are TRBV6-2 or TRBV6-3 and TRBJ1-2, with unresolved D. The CDR3 totals 14 residues. V was clipped by 0 bases and J by 4 bases, with 9 bases between them. From germline, CDR1 is MNHEY and CDR2 SVGEGT. CDR3 residues: CASSYSSTRYGYTF. The CDR3 nucleotides read TGTGCCAGCAGTTACTCGTCAACCCGCTATGGCTACACCTTC.

This clonotype came up a few times. V is TRBV4-1 and J is TRBJ2-7; TRBD2 is a possible D gene (5 bases). V gave up 1 base and J gave up 0 bases, with 10 bases separating them. Germline V gene lookup returns CDR1 MGHRA and CDR2 YSYEKL. The CDR3 runs to 15 residues. The DNA for the CDR3 is TGCGCCAGCAGCCAAGGGACTTCGAGCTCCTACGAGCAGTACTTC. It codes for CASSQGTSSSYEQYF.

The CDR3 protein is CASTWGGRKTGELFF. The CDR3 bases are TGTGCCAGCACTTGGGGTGGACGGAAAACCGGGGAGCTGTTTTTT. The chain carries TRBV5-4 and TRBJ2-2; D remains ambiguous. V lost 6 bases and J 5 bases, leaving 17 bases between the germline ends. The CDR3 has 15 residues. Looked up from germline, CDR1 is SGHNT and CDR2 is YYREEE (reference sequence).